The TCR beta chain under discussion was sequenced for a study of T cells in localized non-small cell lung cancer (dated by TCRdb to 2020 to 2022). For the study in its entirety: T cell repertoires of approximately 250 early-stage NSCLC patients were analyzed, with tumors being compared against uninvolved tumor-adjacent lungs. The cohort consisted of approximately 220 treatment-naive NSCLC patients whose localized lung tumors had been resected. Of the NSCLC patients, 129 were male and 107 were female, and the mean age was approximately 69 years.

Of note for this clone: Its specific antigen is unknown. Base qualities are not recorded, but no much larger clone differs from it by a single base.

Overall results and qualifications from the work: Of the top 100 tumor clones, a median of about 53 were detected in paired uninvolved adjacent lung; roughly 29 were also among that lung's top 100. Since the design was exploratory, TCR variables were selected using unadjusted p-values with no false-discovery rate correction. Because multi-region sequencing of the tumors was not done, intratumor heterogeneity could not be ruled out. Longer overall survival was associated with higher T cell density in blood, whereas shorter survival was associated with higher clonality in adjacent lung. The highest T cell clonality was observed in uninvolved tumor-adjacent lung, where clonality exceeded that of tumor, suggesting that antigenic responses were more focused in uninvolved tumor-adjacent lung.

CDR1 MDHEN and CDR2 SYDVKM were looked up in the germline V gene. The CDR3 has 15 amino acids, counting the end cysteine and phenylalanine. The only DNA kept is the CDR3, 45 bases in frame from the first base. The V and J ends are trimmed by 8 bases and 7 bases, leaving 20 bases between them. At diagnosis, tumor, uninvolved tumor-adjacent lung and peripheral blood were collected and then preserved as a mix of FFPE and fresh-frozen material. For TCR repertoire profiling, blood samples were analyzed in the form of peripheral blood mononuclear cells. TCR beta CDR3 regions were sequenced from DNA using the immunoSEQ Assay. Regarding the original processing steps: To compute T cell density, TCR beta template counts were normalized to usable DNA, which was estimated by amplifying housekeeping genes. Richness was estimated using the preseqR package, with extrapolation to 400,000 templates for PBMC samples and to 120,000 templates for tissue samples. Clonality was defined by subtracting Pielou's evenness from one. Differential abundance testing on productive amino-acid clonotypes, with a minimum total count of 5 and an alpha of 0.1, was used to identify tissue-enriched TCRs. Repertoire overlap between compartments was quantified with the Jaccard Index and Morisita Overlap Index. GLIPH clustered TCR beta CDR3s with public tetramer-defined viral CDR3s; viral motifs required at least three viral sequences plus V-gene enrichment. The source is immuneACCESS, and TCRdb retained only in-frame sequences with V and J called. Part of the clones is not carried over; for the studies checked, unresolved V genes explain less than half of this, and the remainder is unexplained. V and J calls plus clone size are reproduced from that table; the DNA served to infer D and trimming. Counted in this sample were 50,000 to 75,000 clones; 85% to 90% of them appeared once. The ten largest clones capture about 20% of the sample.

The chain was built from TRBV28 and TRBJ1-4; the D segment could be TRBD1, given 5 matching bases. The receptor's source is a man between 40 and 69 years old with stage I squamous cell lung carcinoma. The sequenced sample was peripheral blood, obtained before any cancer treatment. The CDR3 amino acid sequence is: CASASPGTGREKLFF. The DNA is as follows: TGTGCCAGCGCCTCGCCGGGGACCGGCCGTGAAAAACTGTTTTTT.